The entry below gives a single TCR beta chain sequence along with its context. What it recognizes is unknown. This sample was included in a study of Ad26.COV2.S vaccination and SARS-CoV-2 variants. Study results and caveats: Compared with placebo recipients, vaccine recipients had higher spike-specific TCR breadth. The authors reported substantial breadth in spike-specific CD8+ and CD4+ T cell responses after vaccination. Measurements of TCR breadth and depth may have given underestimates of the total T cell responses. Similar non-spike TCR breadth was observed in recipients of vaccine and of placebo.

Only in-frame clones appear in the TCRdb table, and some are missing; sequencing was by immunoSEQ multiplex PCR. The table includes more than 150,000 clones, roughly 89% detected once. CDR1 and CDR2 (germline): WNHNN, SYGVQD (reference sequence). Trimming removed 2 bases from V and 4 bases from J, with 15 bases in between. The CDR3 is 15 residues long. This TCR was recovered from a human donor who had recovered from COVID-19. The V call is TRBV10-1, the J call TRBJ2-7; no reliable D call. The sequences come from peripheral blood, collected after recovery from COVID-19. CDR3 coding DNA: TGCGCCAGCAGTGAGCGAGTGGGCCTGGGGTACGAGCAGTACTTC. Translated: CASSERVGLGYEQYF.